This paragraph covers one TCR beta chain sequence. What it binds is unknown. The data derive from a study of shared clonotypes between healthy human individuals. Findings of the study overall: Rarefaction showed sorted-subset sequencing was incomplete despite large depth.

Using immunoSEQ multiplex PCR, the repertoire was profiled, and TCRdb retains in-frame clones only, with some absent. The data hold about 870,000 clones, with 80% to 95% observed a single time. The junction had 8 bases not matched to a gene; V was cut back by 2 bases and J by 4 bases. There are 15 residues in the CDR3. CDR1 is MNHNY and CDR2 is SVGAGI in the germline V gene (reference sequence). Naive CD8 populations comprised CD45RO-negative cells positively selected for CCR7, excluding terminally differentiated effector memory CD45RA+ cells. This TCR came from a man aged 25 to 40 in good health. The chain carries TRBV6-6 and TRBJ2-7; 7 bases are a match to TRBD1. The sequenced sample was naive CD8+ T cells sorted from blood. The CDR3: CASSYARQGGYEQYF. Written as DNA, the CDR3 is TGTGCCAGCAGTTACGCCCGACAGGGCGGGTACGAGCAGTACTTC.